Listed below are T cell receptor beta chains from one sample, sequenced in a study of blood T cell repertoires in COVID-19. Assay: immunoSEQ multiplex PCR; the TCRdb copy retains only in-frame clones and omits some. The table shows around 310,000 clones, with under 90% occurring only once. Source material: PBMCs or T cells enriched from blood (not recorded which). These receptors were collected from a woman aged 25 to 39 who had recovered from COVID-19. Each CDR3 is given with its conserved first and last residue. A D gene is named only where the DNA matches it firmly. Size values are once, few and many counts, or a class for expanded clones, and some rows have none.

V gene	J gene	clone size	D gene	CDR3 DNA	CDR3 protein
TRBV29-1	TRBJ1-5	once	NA	TGCAGCGTGGCCCCCAGCGGGGGTAATCAGCCCCAGCATTTT	CSVAPSGGNQPQHF
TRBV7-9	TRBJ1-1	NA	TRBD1	TGTGCCAGCAGCTTAGAGGGACAGAAAGCTTTCTTT	CASSLEGQKAFF
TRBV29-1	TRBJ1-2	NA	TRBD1	TGCAGCGTTGAGCGCGGACAGGGAGTAAATGGCTACACCTTC	CSVERGQGVNGYTF
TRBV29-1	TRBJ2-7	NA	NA	TGCAGCGCCCGGGGCTCCTACGAGCAGTACTTC	CSARGSYEQYF
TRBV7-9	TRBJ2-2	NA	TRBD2	TGTGCCAGCAGCTTACGGGGAAATACAGCGGGAGGTAACACCGGGGAGCTGTTTTTT	CASSLRGNTAGGNTGELFF
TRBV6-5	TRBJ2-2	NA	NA	TGTGCCAGCAGGAAGACAGAGAGAACCGGGGAGCTGTTTTTT	CASRKTERTGELFF
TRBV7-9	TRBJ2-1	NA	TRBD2	TGTGCCAGCAGCTTCCCTAGCGGGAAAGCATCCTACAATGAGCAGTTCTTC	CASSFPSGKASYNEQFF
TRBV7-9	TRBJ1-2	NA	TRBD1	TGTGCCAGCAGCCCACCTGGACAGGATCGGGACTATGGCTACACCTTC	CASSPPGQDRDYGYTF
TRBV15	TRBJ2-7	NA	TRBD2	TGTGCCACCAGCAGGGCCCTAGCGGGGCCCACCTACGAGCAGTACTTC	CATSRALAGPTYEQYF
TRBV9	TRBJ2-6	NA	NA	TGTGCCAGCAGCAACTCAAAGGGAGGAAACCAGCCTAACTCTGGGGCCAACGTCCTGACTTTC	CASSNSKGGNQPNSGANVLTF
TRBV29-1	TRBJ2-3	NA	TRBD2	TGCAGCGTTGGGGCGCTAGCGGACTACACAGATACGCAGTATTTT	CSVGALADYTDTQYF
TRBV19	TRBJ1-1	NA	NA	TGTGCCAGTACCGTAGACGGCCCGCGGACTGAAGCTTTCTTT	CASTVDGPRTEAFF
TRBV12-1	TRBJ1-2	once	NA	TGTGCCAGCAGCCGACGGACAGGGTACTATGGCTACACCTTC	CASSRRTGYYGYTF
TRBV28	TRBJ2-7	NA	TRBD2	TGTGCCAGCAGTTCCAATCCCGGACTAGCGGGAGGGTCCTACGAGCAGTACTTC	CASSSNPGLAGGSYEQYF
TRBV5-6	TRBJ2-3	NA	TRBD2	TGTGCCAGCAGCTCAATGACTAGCGGGATCGCAGATACGCAGTATTTT	CASSSMTSGIADTQYF
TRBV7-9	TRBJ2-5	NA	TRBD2	TGTGCCAGCAGCTCCTCCGGGACTAGCGGGACCACCCAAGAGACCCAGTACTTC	CASSSSGTSGTTQETQYF
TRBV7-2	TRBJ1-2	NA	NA	TGTGCCAGCAGCCACCTTATTACAGAGACTACCTTCTATGGCTACACCTTC	CASSHLITETTFYGYTF
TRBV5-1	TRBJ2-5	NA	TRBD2	TGCGCCAGCAGCTTGGGGGTAGCGGGAGGAGGAGAGACCCAGTACTTC	CASSLGVAGGGETQYF
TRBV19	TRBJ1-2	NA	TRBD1	TGTGCCAGTAGAAGGGGCTCAGGGGGTGCGGGCTACACCTTC	CASRRGSGGAGYTF
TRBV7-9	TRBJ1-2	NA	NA	TGTGCCAGCAGCTTCAGGGATGGCTACACCTTC	CASSFRDGYTF
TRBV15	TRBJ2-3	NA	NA	TGTGCCACCAGCAGAGACGGTCCTAGCACAGATACGCAGTATTTT	CATSRDGPSTDTQYF
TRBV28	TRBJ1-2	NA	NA	TGTGCCAGCAGTTCCCCGTCGGGGGTGGAGTATGGCTACACCTTC	CASSSPSGVEYGYTF
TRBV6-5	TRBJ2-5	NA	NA	TGTGCCAGCAGTTACGGGAGTCGGGCTTCCCAAGAGACCCAGTACTTC	CASSYGSRASQETQYF
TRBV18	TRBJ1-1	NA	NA	TGTGCCAGCTCACCACTAGAAGGGGTTGCGACTGAAGCTTTCTTT	CASSPLEGVATEAFF
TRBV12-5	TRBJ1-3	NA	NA	TGTGCTAGTGGTTTAGGGGGGGATGGAAACACCATATATTTT	CASGLGGDGNTIYF
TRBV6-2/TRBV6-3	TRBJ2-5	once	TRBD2	TGTGCCAGCAGCCGGACGGGGGGGGCGCGTGAGACCCAGTACTTC	CASSRTGGARETQYF
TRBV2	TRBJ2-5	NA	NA	TGTGCCAGCAGGGTGGGCGTAAATGGGGAGACCCAGTACTTC	CASRVGVNGETQYF
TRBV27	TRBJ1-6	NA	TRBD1	TGTGCCAGCAGTTCCGACAGGGTAGTAACCTATAATTCACCCCTCCACTTT	CASSSDRVVTYNSPLHF
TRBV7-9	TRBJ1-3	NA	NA	TGTGCCAGCAGCTTAAGGTCGGGTGATGGAAACACCATATATTTT	CASSLRSGDGNTIYF
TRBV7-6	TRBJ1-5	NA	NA	TGTGCCAGCAGCTCCAGGGCGGGGGTCAATCAGCCCCAGCATTTT	CASSSRAGVNQPQHF
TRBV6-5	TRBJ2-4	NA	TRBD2	TGTGCCAGCAACACTAGCGGGAGGAAAAACATTCAGTACTTC	CASNTSGRKNIQYF
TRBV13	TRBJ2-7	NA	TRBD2	TGTGCCAGCAGTTCGAGCGGGAGAGGAGGTTACGAGCAGTACTTC	CASSSSGRGGYEQYF
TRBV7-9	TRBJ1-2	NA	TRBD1	TGTGCCAGCAGCGGACCGAACAGGGGACCCAACTATGGCTACACCTTC	CASSGPNRGPNYGYTF
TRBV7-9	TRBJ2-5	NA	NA	TGTGCCAGCAGCTTCCAGGGGGGAGAGACCCAGTACTTC	CASSFQGGETQYF
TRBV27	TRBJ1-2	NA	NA	TGTGCCAGCAGTTTTTCCGCAGGTCCGGGGGGCTACACCTTC	CASSFSAGPGGYTF
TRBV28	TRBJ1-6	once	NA	TGTGCCAGCAGTTTAGTGGGGGGATCCCTCCACTTT	CASSLVGGSLHF
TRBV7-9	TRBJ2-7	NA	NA	TGTGCCAGCAGCTTATATACAGCCACCTACGAGCAGTACTTC	CASSLYTATYEQYF
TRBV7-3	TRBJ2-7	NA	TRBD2	TGTGCCAGCAACATCCAGGGACTAGCGGCCGACGAGCAGTACTTC	CASNIQGLAADEQYF
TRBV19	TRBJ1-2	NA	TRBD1	TGTGCCAGTAGTTTCTCCCGGGACAGTCGTGCGGGCTATGGCTACACCTTC	CASSFSRDSRAGYGYTF
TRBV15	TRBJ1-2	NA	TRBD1	TGTGCCACCAGCAGAGCAGGGACAGGCTATGGCTACACCTTC	CATSRAGTGYGYTF
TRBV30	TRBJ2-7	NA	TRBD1	TGTGCCTGGAGGGGACAGGGGGCCCCGGCGTACTTC	CAWRGQGAPAYF
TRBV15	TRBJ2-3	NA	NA	TGTGCCACCAGCAGAGATGTAACAGATACGCAGTATTTT	CATSRDVTDTQYF
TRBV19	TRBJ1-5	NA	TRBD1	TGTGCCAGTAGTATCGCCAGGGGGCTGGATCAGCCCCAGCATTTT	CASSIARGLDQPQHF
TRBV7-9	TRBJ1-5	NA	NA	TGTGCCAGCAGCTTCGGAGATCAGCCCCAGCATTTT	CASSFGDQPQHF
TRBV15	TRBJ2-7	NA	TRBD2	TGTGCCACCAGCGGGCGGGGGGCTCCTCTACTTTACGAGCAGTACTTC	CATSGRGAPLLYEQYF
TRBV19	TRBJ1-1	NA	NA	TGTGCCAGTAGTGGAATGCCAGGGAACACTGAAGCTTTCTTT	CASSGMPGNTEAFF
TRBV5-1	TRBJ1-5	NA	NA	TGCGCCAGCAGCTTGGACGAGACAGGCCTCGGGCAGCCCCAGCATTTT	CASSLDETGLGQPQHF
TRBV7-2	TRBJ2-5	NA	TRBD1	TGTGCCAGCAGCTACGGGACAGACTATAGGAAGAGCCAGTACTTC	CASSYGTDYRKSQYF
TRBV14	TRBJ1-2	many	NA	TGTGCCAGCAGCCAAGATGCCGGGACTACGAATGGCTACACCTTC	CASSQDAGTTNGYTF
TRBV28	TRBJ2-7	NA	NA	TGTGCCAGCAGTTTGAGCGGACCCGAGGGTAACGAGCAGTACTTC	CASSLSGPEGNEQYF
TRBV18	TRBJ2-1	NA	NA	TGTGCCAGCTCACAGGCAGGGGCCCCACCTAGGCAGTTCTTC	CASSQAGAPPRQFF
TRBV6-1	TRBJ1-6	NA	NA	TGTGCCAGCAGTGACAGGGTGGGTAATTCACCCCTCCACTTT	CASSDRVGNSPLHF